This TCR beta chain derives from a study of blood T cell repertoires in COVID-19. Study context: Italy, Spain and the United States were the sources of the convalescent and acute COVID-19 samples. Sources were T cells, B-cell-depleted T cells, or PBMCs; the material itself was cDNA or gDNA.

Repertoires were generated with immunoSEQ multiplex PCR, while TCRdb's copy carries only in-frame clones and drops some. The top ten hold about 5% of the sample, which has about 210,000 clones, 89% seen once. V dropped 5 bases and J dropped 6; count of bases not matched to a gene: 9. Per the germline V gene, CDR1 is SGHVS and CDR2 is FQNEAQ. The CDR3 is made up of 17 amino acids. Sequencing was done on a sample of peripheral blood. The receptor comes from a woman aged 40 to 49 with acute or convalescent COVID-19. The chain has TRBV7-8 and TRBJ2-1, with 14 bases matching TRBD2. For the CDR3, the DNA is TGTGCCAGCAGCCCCCGACTAGCGGGGGGGCAGGGCAATGAGCAGTTCTTC. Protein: CASSPRLAGGQGNEQFF.